This TCR beta chain emerged from a study of blood T cell repertoires in COVID-19. On the study more broadly: Whether acute or convalescent, the COVID-19 samples came from the United States, Italy and Spain. T cells, B-cell-depleted T cells, or PBMCs provided the cDNA or gDNA that served as material.

V shed 1 base and J 6 bases; nucleotides not matched to a gene: 7. The CDR3 is 15 amino acids. The germline V gene encodes CDR1 SEHNR and CDR2 FQNEAQ (reference sequence). Clones were sequenced by immunoSEQ multiplex PCR, and TCRdb holds only the in-frame ones, with some missing. The table lists about 240,000 clones, 80% to 90% of them singletons. The receptor's source is a young woman with acute COVID-19. The rearrangement joins TRBV7-9 to TRBJ1-2, with 8 bases matching TRBD1. Sample: PBMCs or T cells enriched from blood (not recorded which). CDR3 region: CASSLDNRGGDGYTF. CDR3 nucleotides: TGTGCCAGCAGCTTAGACAACAGGGGGGGAGATGGCTACACCTTC.